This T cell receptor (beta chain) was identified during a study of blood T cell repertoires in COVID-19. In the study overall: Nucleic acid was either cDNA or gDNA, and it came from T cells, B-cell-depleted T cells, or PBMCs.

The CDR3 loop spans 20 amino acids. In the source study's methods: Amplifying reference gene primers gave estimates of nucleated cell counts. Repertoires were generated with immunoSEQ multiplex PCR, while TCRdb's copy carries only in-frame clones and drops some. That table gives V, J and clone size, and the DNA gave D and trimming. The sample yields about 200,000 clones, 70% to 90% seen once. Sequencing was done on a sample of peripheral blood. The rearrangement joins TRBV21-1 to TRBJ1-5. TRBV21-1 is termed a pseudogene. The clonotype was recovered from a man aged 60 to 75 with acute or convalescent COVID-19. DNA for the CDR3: TGTGCCAGCAGCAAAGCGCCCCGAGCCCCCGACGGGAAGAGCAATCAGCCCCAGCATTTT. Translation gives CASSKAPRAPDGKSNQPQHF.